Shown below are 31 T cell receptor beta chains from a single sample sequenced in a study of T cell responses to AZD1222 COVID-19 vaccine. Some clones are missing from TCRdb's copy, which holds only in-frame ones; the method was immunoSEQ multiplex PCR. The sample lists about 190,000 clones; 85% to 90% were seen once. This specimen consisted of peripheral blood, obtained on day 0 of AZD1222 vaccination. The receptors were sampled from an adult in good health.

The chain joins TRBV15 to TRBJ2-5; tentatively, D is TRBD2 (5 bases). CDR3 size: 14 residues. Germline V gene data show CDR1 as LNHNV and CDR2 as YYDKDF (reference sequence). Trimming took off 3 bases at V and 1 base at J, with 9 bases between the two ends. CDR3 DNA sequence: TGTGCCACCAGCAGGGCGGGTCTCCAAGAGACCCAGTACTTC. This encodes CATSRAGLQETQYF. The whole variable domain, remainder taken from reference TRBV15 and TRBJ2-5, is DAMVIQNPRYQVTQFGKPVTLSCSQTLNHNVMYWYQQKSSQAPKLLFHYYDKDFNNEADTPDNFQSRRPNTSFCFLDIRSPGLGDTAMYLCATSRAGLQETQYFGPGTRLLVL.

This clone was seen a handful of times. This chain links TRBV20-1 with TRBJ1-5; unclear D gene. The CDR3 runs to 12 residues. The germline CDR1 and CDR2 sequences are DFQATT and SNEGSKA (reference sequence). Trimming took off 3 bases at V and 2 bases at J, with 5 bases between the two ends. CDR3 protein: CSASGGNQPQHF. The CDR3 DNA reads as TGCAGTGCTAGTGGTGGCAATCAGCCCCAGCATTTT.

The chain has TRBV6-5 and TRBJ1-1; 7 bases fit TRBD1. The CDR3 consists of 16 residues. CDR1 is MNHEY, CDR2 SVGAGI, per germline. Trimming took 0 bases from V and 3 from J; bases not matched to a gene: 7. CDR3 in amino acids: CASSYSTGEVYTEAFF. The CDR3, as DNA: TGTGCCAGCAGTTACTCCACAGGGGAAGTTTACACTGAAGCTTTCTTT.

The chain joins TRBV7-2 to TRBJ2-7; TRBD1 matches 8 bases. CDR3 length: 15 residues. The J segment lost 0 bases and the V segment lost 5 bases, leaving 6 bases of the junction unmatched. Germline lookup yields CDR1 SGHTA and CDR2 FQGNSA. In DNA form, the CDR3 reads TGTGCCAGCAGCACCGACAGGGGATCCTCCTACGAGCAGTACTTC. As protein: CASSTDRGSSYEQYF. Drawing the rest from reference TRBV7-2 and TRBJ2-7, the complete variable domain is GAGVSQSPSNKVTEKGKDVELRCDPISGHTALYWYRQSLGQGLEFLIYFQGNSAPDKSGLPSDRFSAERTGGSVSTLTIQRTQQEDSAVYLCASSTDRGSSYEQYFGPGTRLTVT.

The rearrangement links TRBV2 to TRBJ1-6; possibly TRBD1 for D (6 bases). Germline values: CDR1 SNHLY, CDR2 FYNNEI. V lost 5 bases and J 4 bases, leaving 9 bases between the germline ends. The CDR3 length is 14 residues. CDR3 bases: TGTGCCAGCAGTCCCACAGGGTATAATTCACCCCTCCACTTT. Protein: CASSPTGYNSPLHF.

The chain employs TRBV5-1 and TRBJ2-7; TRBD1 or TRBD2 may be the D gene (5 bases each). From germline, CDR1 is SGHRS and CDR2 YFSETQ. Between the trimmed V and J ends, which lost 0 bases and 1 base, there was a span of 8 bases. The CDR3 length is 14 residues. Written as DNA, the CDR3 is TGCGCCAGCAGCTTGGAATGGGGGTCCTACGAGCAGTACTTC. This encodes CASSLEWGSYEQYF.

This sequence joins TRBV9 and TRBJ2-7; no clear D gene. CDR3 length: 13 residues. Germline values: CDR1 SGDLS, CDR2 YYNGEE. The V end lost 2 bases, the J end lost 4 bases, and 10 bases lay between the germline ends. CDR3: CASSVGITYEQYF. DNA for the CDR3: TGTGCCAGCAGCGTTGGGATCACATACGAGCAGTACTTC. Variable domain in full (rest from reference TRBV9 and TRBJ2-7): DSGVTQTPKHLITATGQRVTLRCSPRSGDLSVYWYQQSLDQGLQFLIQYYNGEERAKGNILERFSAQQFPDLHSELNLSSLELGDSALYFCASSVGITYEQYFGPGTRLTVT.

The V gene is TRBV19, the J gene TRBJ2-1, with D unclear. The length of the CDR3 is 14 residues. Germline CDR1 reads LNHDA; CDR2 reads SQIVND (reference sequence). V shed 3 bases and J shed 6 bases, with 12 bases lying between them. The CDR3 region is CASSIRVLSNEQFF. CDR3 nucleotide sequence: TGTGCCAGTAGTATTAGGGTACTAAGCAATGAGCAGTTCTTC.

The V call is TRBV5-1, the J call TRBJ1-3, with D possibly being TRBD1 (6 bases). CDR3 size: 18 residues. Germline assignment: CDR1 SGHRS and CDR2 YFSETQ. V shed 0 bases and J shed 3 bases, with 19 bases lying between them. The DNA of the CDR3 is TGCGCCAGCAGCTTGGACGCGACAGGTGGGGATCATGGAAACACCATATATTTT. It is translated as CASSLDATGGDHGNTIYF.

Points on this clone: The junction does not match germline at one end; this may be a read error. The J gene is TRBJ2-7, the V gene TRBV20-1; 7 bases agree with TRBD1. Germline V gives CDR1 DFQATT, CDR2 SNEGSKA (reference sequence). This CDR3 region has 11 residues. This CDR3 reads CSAMGHRGRVF. As DNA, the CDR3 is TGCAGTGCTATGGGCCACAGGGGACGGGTCTTC.

CDR3 sequence: CASSLKGMDSFTGELFF. The CDR3 nucleotides read TGTGCCAGCAGTTTAAAAGGGATGGACAGCTTCACCGGGGAGCTGTTTTTT. V is TRBV27 and J is TRBJ2-2, with D possibly being TRBD1 (6 bases). Trimming took off 2 bases at V and 4 bases at J, with 17 bases between the two ends. Germline lookup yields CDR1 MNHEY and CDR2 SMNVEV (reference sequence). The CDR3 totals 17 residues.

CDR3: CASSYLGGQYF. DNA of the CDR3: TGTGCCAGCAGTTACTTGGGGGGGCAGTACTTC. J is TRBJ2-7 and V is TRBV6-2 or TRBV6-3, with a tentative D call TRBD2 (6 bases). With 1 base removed from V and 9 bases from J, the gap between germline ends came to 7 bases. The CDR3 contains 11 residues. From germline, CDR1 is MNHEY and CDR2 SVGEGT.

The chain employs TRBV3-1 (or the pseudogene TRBV3-2) and TRBJ1-1; D unresolved. Germline lookup yields CDR1 LGHDT and CDR2 YNNKEL (reference sequence). This CDR3 contains 13 residues. Trimming removed 4 bases from V and 6 bases from J, with 12 bases in between. CDR3 sequence: CASSPTGVAEAFF. DNA of the CDR3: TGTGCCAGCAGCCCTACCGGGGTCGCTGAAGCTTTCTTT.

V and J are TRBV27 and TRBJ2-6; D uncertain. Trimming took 4 bases from V and 2 from J, leaving 15 bases between them. Germline values: CDR1 MNHEY, CDR2 SMNVEV (reference sequence). This CDR3 has 17 residues. Written as DNA, the CDR3 is TGTGCCAGCAGTTCCCCCCCCTGGGATCCTGGGGCCAACGTCCTGACTTTC. Protein sequence: CASSSPPWDPGANVLTF.

The CDR3, as DNA: TGTGCCAGCAGCCCCCTTGCGGGGGCCATTAATGAAAAACTGTTTTTT. The encoded protein is CASSPLAGAINEKLFF. The chain has TRBV7-9 and TRBJ1-4; a possible D gene is TRBD1 (6 bases). The CDR3 has 16 amino acids. V shed 5 bases and J shed 4 bases, with 17 bases lying between them. Germline lookup yields CDR1 SEHNR and CDR2 FQNEAQ (reference sequence).

The chain has TRBV6-5 and TRBJ2-7, with D possibly being TRBD2 (5 bases). V lost 7 bases and J lost 3, with 7 bases in between. CDR3 size: 11 residues. Germline V gene lookup returns CDR1 MNHEY and CDR2 SVGAGI. The CDR3 is CASNAGYEQYF. The CDR3 DNA reads TGTGCCAGCAACGCGGGCTACGAGCAGTACTTC.

This clone was seen a single time. The rearrangement uses TRBV18 and TRBJ2-2; D assignment may be TRBD1 or TRBD2 (5 bases each). V lost 0 bases, J lost 6 bases, and 17 bases lay in between. The CDR3 totals 17 residues. The germline gives CDR1 KGHSH, CDR2 LQKENI. CDR3 nucleotide sequence: TGTGCCAGCTCACCACCGGTCGGGACCGGAAGGGCCGGGGAGCTGTTTTTT. It translates to CASSPPVGTGRAGELFF.

The chain recombines TRBV5-4 with TRBJ2-7, with 7 bases that match TRBD2. The CDR3 is made up of 16 amino acids. Germline V CDR1 and CDR2: SGHNT, YYREEE (reference sequence). Trimming at V came to 3 bases and at J to 7 bases, leaving 16 bases not matched to a gene. The DNA of the CDR3 is TGTGCCAGCAGCTCAGGAACTAGCGAAGGAGTGGGGGAGCAGTACGTC. Amino acid sequence: CASSSGTSEGVGEQYV.

The chain has TRBV3-1 (or the pseudogene TRBV3-2) and TRBJ2-2; 11 positions agree with TRBD2. Germline-derived CDR1 and CDR2 are LGHDT and YNNKEL (reference sequence). J lost 6 bases, V lost 1 base, and 4 bases had no gene match. This CDR3 region has 16 residues. The DNA of the CDR3 is TGTGCCAGCAGCCAAGCCGGGACTAGCGGATCCGGGGAGCTGTTTTTT. Translation: CASSQAGTSGSGELFF.

The chain carries TRBV7-3 and TRBJ2-7, with TRBD1 matching 8 bases. Germline CDR1 reads SGHTA; CDR2 reads FQGTGA. This CDR3 region has 16 residues. Losses at the gene ends were 0 bases for V and 3 bases for J; bases not matched to a gene: 7. The CDR3 nucleotides read TGTGCCAGCAGCTTAACGATGACAGGGGCGGACTACGAGCAGTACTTC. It translates to CASSLTMTGADYEQYF.

The gene calls are TRBV10-1 and TRBJ1-6; D gene uncertain. V lost 4 bases, J lost 10 bases, and 14 bases lay in between. The germline CDR1 and CDR2 sequences are WNHNN and SYGVQD (reference sequence). This CDR3 has 14 residues. CDR3 in DNA: TGCGCCAGCAGTGTGGGGAGAAGAGAATCACCCCTCCACTTT. As protein: CASSVGRRESPLHF.

V gene TRBV3-1 (or the pseudogene TRBV3-2) combines with J gene TRBJ2-7, with a weak D call TRBD1 (6 bases). Germline V gene sequence: CDR1 LGHDT, CDR2 YNNKEL (reference sequence). V lost 2 bases and J lost 6, with 11 bases in between. This CDR3 spans 13 amino acids. Here the CDR3 reads CASSQFNRVEQYF. The CDR3, as DNA: TGTGCCAGCAGCCAATTCAACAGGGTCGAGCAGTACTTC.

The rearrangement joins TRBV21-1 to TRBJ2-7. TRBV21-1 is annotated as a pseudogene. This CDR3 comprises 14 residues. The CDR3 DNA reads TGTGCCAGCAGCGGCAGCCAGCACAACTACGAGCAGTACGTC. This codes for CASSGSQHNYEQYV.

This rearrangement joins TRBV6-5 to TRBJ2-7; 7 nucleotides line up with TRBD1. The CDR3 contains 13 residues. Per germline, CDR1 MNHEY and CDR2 SVGAGI. Unmatched junction bases numbered 5, after V lost 9 bases and J lost 0 bases. CDR3 nucleotides: TGTGCCAGTAGGACAGGACCCTCCTACGAGCAGTACGTC. As protein: CASRTGPSYEQYV.

The chain has TRBV7-2 and TRBJ2-3; unclear D gene. The V end lost 5 bases, the J end lost 4 bases, and 7 bases lay between the germline ends. This CDR3 spans 12 amino acids. Germline V CDR1 and CDR2: SGHTA, FQGNSA. CDR3 nucleotide sequence: TGTGCCAGCAGCCTCTACGCAGATACGCAGTATTTT. Translation gives CASSLYADTQYF.

The chain recombines TRBV3-1 (or the pseudogene TRBV3-2) with TRBJ2-3; 10 nucleotides align to TRBD2. Trimming took 0 bases from V and 5 from J; bases not matched to a gene: 8. The CDR3 length is 17 residues. Per the germline V gene, CDR1 is LGHDT and CDR2 is YNNKEL (reference sequence). CDR3 nucleotides: TGTGCCAGCAGCCAAGAGGTGGTAGCGGGGGGTCTAGATACGCAGTATTTT. Amino acids: CASSQEVVAGGLDTQYF.

The rearrangement links TRBV15 to TRBJ2-7; possible D gene TRBD1, 6 bases. The CDR3 runs to 15 residues. The V gene lost 0 bases and the J gene lost 2 bases, with 11 bases spanning the gap. CDR1 is LNHNV, CDR2 YYDKDF, per germline (reference sequence). This chain's CDR3 is CATSRERGQTYEQYV. In nucleotides, the CDR3 is TGTGCCACCAGCAGAGAACGGGGACAAACCTACGAGCAGTACGTC.

V usage is TRBV27 and J usage is TRBJ2-7, with 7 bases that match TRBD1. CDR1 MNHEY and CDR2 SMNVEV come from the germline V gene (reference sequence). CDR3 length: 12 amino acids. The junction had 4 bases not matched to a gene; V was cut back by 6 bases and J by 5 bases. CDR3 coding DNA: TGTGCCAGCAGCACAGGGGACCACGAGCAGTACTTC. It encodes CASSTGDHEQYF.

This clone came up once. The rearrangement links TRBV6-2 or TRBV6-3 to TRBJ1-1; 7 bases match TRBD1. Germline assignment: CDR1 MNHEY and CDR2 SVGEGT. The V gene end was trimmed by 4 bases and the J gene end by 12 bases; junction bases not matched to a gene: 8. The CDR3 covers 12 residues. This CDR3 reads CASSLRQGSPFF. CDR3 DNA: TGTGCCAGCAGTTTACGACAGGGAAGTCCTTTCTTT.

The gene calls are TRBV6-6 and TRBJ1-5; D is undetermined. This CDR3 is 14 amino acids long. The germline V gene encodes CDR1 MNHNY and CDR2 SVGAGI (reference sequence). Trimming removed 4 bases from V and 5 bases from J, with 12 bases in between. As DNA, the CDR3 is TGTGCCAGCAGTTCGGAAGGGCGGTATCAGCCCCAGCATTTT. Protein: CASSSEGRYQPQHF.

The chain carries TRBV4-3 and TRBJ2-1; D uncertain. In germline, CDR1 is LGHNA, CDR2 YSLEER. The CDR3 consists of 17 residues. The V end lost 4 bases, the J end lost 0 bases, and 16 bases lay between the germline ends. In DNA form, the CDR3 reads TGCGCCAGCAGCCCCGGTGGTGTCCTTAGCTCCTACAATGAGCAGTTCTTC. This codes for CASSPGGVLSSYNEQFF.